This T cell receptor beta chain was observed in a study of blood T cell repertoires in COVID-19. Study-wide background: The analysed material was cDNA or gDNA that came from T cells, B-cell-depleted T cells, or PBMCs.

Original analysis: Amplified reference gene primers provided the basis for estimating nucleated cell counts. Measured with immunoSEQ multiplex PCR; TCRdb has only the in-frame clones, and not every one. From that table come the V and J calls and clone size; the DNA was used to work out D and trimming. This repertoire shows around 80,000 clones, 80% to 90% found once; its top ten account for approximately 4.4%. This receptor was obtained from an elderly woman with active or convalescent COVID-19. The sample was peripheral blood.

CDR3 amino acids: CASSDAGLAGSLGTQYF. The CDR3 region has the DNA TGTGCCAGCAGCGACGCCGGACTAGCGGGATCATTAGGGACCCAGTACTTC. The chain combines TRBV4-2 with TRBJ2-5; 12 nucleotides match TRBD2. Unmatched junction bases numbered 14, after V lost 5 bases and J lost 7 bases. The CDR3 has 17 residues. The V gene's germline CDR1 is LGHNA and CDR2 YNFKEQ.